This T cell receptor (beta chain) was observed in a study of shared clonotypes between healthy human individuals. A single count supports this clone. The CDR3 has 15 residues. The V gene's germline CDR1 is MNHNY and CDR2 SVGAGI (reference sequence). After removal of 3 bases from V and 3 bases from J, the junction contained 6 bases not matched to a gene. Sequencing used immunoSEQ multiplex PCR; TCRdb keeps in-frame clones, though not all of them. The sample shows about 2 million clones, 90% to 95% of them seen only once. The specimen sequenced was naive CD4+ T cells sorted from blood. The sample's subset: CD45RA+ positively selected. The sequence came from a man aged 18 to 30 in good health. The chain joins TRBV6-6 to TRBJ1-1, with 8 bases lining up with TRBD1. CDR3 amino acids: CASSYPGGRDTEAFF. CDR3 in DNA: TGTGCCAGCAGTTATCCAGGGGGCAGGGACACTGAAGCTTTCTTT.